There are a few counts of the clone carrying this TCR beta chain. Germline V CDR1 and CDR2: SGHNT, YENEEA. Trimming removed 5 bases from V and 8 bases from J; junction bases left unmatched: 8. CDR3 length equals 14 residues. The data belong to a study of OX40 agonist ivuxolimab in advanced cancers. Study overall: Of mixed ages from roughly 23 to 85 and averaging around 60 years, the group was more than 65% male.

The repertoire was sequenced with immunoSEQ multiplex PCR; TCRdb's copy has only in-frame clones and lacks some. The sample contains roughly 64,000 clones, approximately 88% of which appear only once. The receptor comes from an adult with an advanced solid tumor such as melanoma, head and neck, liver or kidney cancer. The material was CD4+ or CD8+ T cells sorted from blood, obtained in a trial of the OX40 agonist ivuxolimab. This chain links TRBV11-3 with TRBJ2-4, with 8 bases matching TRBD2. The CDR3 DNA reads TGTGCCAGCAGCGCTCGACTAGCGACAGACATTCAGTACTTC. This encodes CASSARLATDIQYF.